Below are 31 T cell receptor beta chains sequenced from a single sample in a study of blood T cell repertoires in COVID-19. The data were produced by immunoSEQ multiplex PCR, yet TCRdb's version contains in-frame clones alone and is incomplete. This repertoire shows roughly 280,000 clones, approximately 89% found once; its top ten account for roughly 2.9%. The sequencing input was PBMCs or T cells enriched from blood (not recorded which). Receptors were obtained from a man aged 35-49 years who had been exposed to COVID-19.

The J gene is TRBJ1-2, the V gene TRBV19; D gene unclear. The CDR3 runs 12 residues. V lost 4 bases, J lost 4 bases, and 7 bases lay in between. Germline V gene sequence: CDR1 LNHDA, CDR2 SQIVND (reference sequence). The CDR3: CASSTWSYGYTF. CDR3 coding DNA: TGTGCCAGTAGTACTTGGAGCTATGGCTACACCTTC. Variable domain in full (rest from reference TRBV19 and TRBJ1-2): DGGITQSPKYLFRKEGQNVTLSCEQNLNHDAMYWYRQDPGQGLRLIYYSQIVNDFQKGDIAEGYSVSREKKESFPLTVTSAQKNPTAFYLCASSTWSYGYTFGSGTRLTVV.

The chain is built from TRBV11-2 and TRBJ1-1; TRBD1 matches at 9 bases. Trimming removed 5 bases from V and 6 bases from J; junction bases left unmatched: 13. Germline values: CDR1 SGHAT, CDR2 FQNNGV. The CDR3 consists of 16 residues. The CDR3 bases are TGTGCCAGCAGCCCGGGACAGGGTCGGGGCTTCGCTGAAGCTTTCTTT. This translates into CASSPGQGRGFAEAFF.

This clone was recorded only once. The chain has TRBV4-3 and TRBJ2-4, with D possibly being TRBD2 (6 bases). Germline V gene sequence: CDR1 LGHNA, CDR2 YSLEER. V gave up 0 bases and J gave up 2 bases, with 8 bases separating them. This CDR3 has 15 amino acids. CDR3 loop: CASSQEGRPKNIQYF. Written as DNA, the CDR3 is TGCGCCAGCAGCCAAGAAGGGAGGCCCAAAAACATTCAGTACTTC.

The rearrangement links TRBV19 to TRBJ2-1; 9 bases agree with TRBD2. The CDR3 loop spans 16 amino acids. Germline trimming cut 7 bases from V and 9 bases from J; bases unmatched to any gene: 16. The V gene's germline CDR1 is LNHDA and CDR2 SQIVND (reference sequence). This CDR3 reads CASTSGSGRLVSEQFF. In nucleotides, the CDR3 is TGTGCCAGTACCTCGGGGAGCGGGAGGCTAGTTAGTGAGCAGTTCTTC. The variable domain in full, with the rest retrieved from reference TRBV19 and TRBJ2-1, is DGGITQSPKYLFRKEGQNVTLSCEQNLNHDAMYWYRQDPGQGLRLIYYSQIVNDFQKGDIAEGYSVSREKKESFPLTVTSAQKNPTAFYLCASTSGSGRLVSEQFFGPGTRLTVL.

The chain is built from TRBV3-1 (or the pseudogene TRBV3-2) and TRBJ1-1; 9 positions match TRBD1. This CDR3 is 17 amino acids long. Germline CDR1 LGHDT, CDR2 YNNKEL (reference sequence). J was trimmed by 5 bases and V by 0 bases; bases with no gene match: 10. In DNA form, the CDR3 reads TGTGCCAGCAGCCAAGATAGGAGGGACAGGGTGAGGACTGAAGCTTTCTTT. Translated: CASSQDRRDRVRTEAFF.

The CDR3 reads CASSLPGQFPAYEQYF. The DNA of the CDR3 is TGTGCCAGCAGTTTGCCGGGACAGTTTCCAGCCTACGAGCAGTACTTC. The chain is built from TRBV28 and TRBJ2-7, with 7 bases matching TRBD1. This CDR3 is 16 amino acids long. Trimming cost V 3 bases and J 2 bases; bases outside gene matches: 10. CDR1 MDHEN and CDR2 SYDVKM come from the germline V gene. Drawing the rest from reference TRBV28 and TRBJ2-7, the complete variable domain is DVKVTQSSRYLVKRTGEKVFLECVQDMDHENMFWYRQDPGLGLRLIYFSYDVKMKEKGDIPEGYSVSREKKERFSLILESASTNQTSMYLCASSLPGQFPAYEQYFGPGTRLTVT.

J is TRBJ2-1 and V is TRBV30; 11 positions agree with TRBD2. Trimming at V came to 5 bases and at J to 9 bases, leaving 12 bases not matched to a gene. The germline V gene encodes CDR1 GTSNPN and CDR2 SVGIG (reference sequence). This CDR3 spans 15 amino acids. CDR3 sequence (DNA): TGTGCCTGGGGAAAACTAGCGGGAGCGGGTGGTGAGCAGTTCTTC. Protein sequence: CAWGKLAGAGGEQFF.

This clone was counted a single time. The rearrangement joins TRBV24-1 to TRBJ1-5; TRBD1 matches 7 bases. Germline V CDR1 and CDR2: KGHDR, SFDVKD. Germline trimming cut 4 bases from V and 1 base from J; bases unmatched to any gene: 6. The CDR3 consists of 16 residues. The CDR3 coding sequence is TGTGCCACCAGTGAGCACGGACAGGAAAGCAATCAGCCCCAGCATTTT. Amino acids: CATSEHGQESNQPQHF.

This clone was counted a single time. The gene calls are TRBV5-1 and TRBJ2-7, with D possibly being TRBD1 (6 bases). The CDR3 is made up of 15 amino acids. Germline V gene data show CDR1 as SGHRS and CDR2 as YFSETQ. Trimming took off 4 bases at V and 0 bases at J, with 14 bases between the two ends. The CDR3 is CASSHRKDSSYEQYF. Written as DNA, the CDR3 is TGCGCCAGCAGCCATAGGAAGGACAGCTCCTACGAGCAGTACTTC. Full variable domain (missing parts from reference TRBV5-1 and TRBJ2-7): KAGVTQTPRYLIKTRGQQVTLSCSPISGHRSVSWYQQTPGQGLQFLFEYFSETQRNKGNFPGRFSGRQFSNSRSEMNVSTLELGDSALYLCASSHRKDSSYEQYFGPGTRLTVT.

The gene calls are TRBV6-1 and TRBJ1-1; perhaps TRBD1 as D (6 bases). V lost 1 base and J lost 6, with 12 bases in between. CDR1 and CDR2 (germline): MNHNS, SASEGT. The CDR3 extends over 14 amino acids. CDR3 sequence (DNA): TGTGCCAGCAGTGAAGTTTTCAGGGGAGCTGAAGCTTTCTTT. As protein: CASSEVFRGAEAFF.

The rearrangement joins TRBV10-2 to TRBJ2-5, with 7 nucleotides matching TRBD1. The V and J ends lost 1 base and 5 bases, in that order; junction bases with no gene match: 4. Germline V gene data show CDR1 as WSHSY and CDR2 as SAAADI. The CDR3 runs 14 residues. CDR3 coding DNA: TGCGCCAGCAGTGAGTTGACAGGGTCTGAGACCCAGTACTTC. It yields the protein CASSELTGSETQYF.

V is TRBV6-5 and J is TRBJ2-2, with D maybe TRBD2 (6 bases). This CDR3 has 13 residues. V was clipped by 2 bases and J by 6 bases, with 7 bases between them. The germline V gene has CDR1 MNHEY and CDR2 SVGAGI. The CDR3 coding sequence is TGTGCCAGCAGTTACGGGGACTCCGGGGAGCTGTTTTTT. Protein product: CASSYGDSGELFF.

V is TRBV6-6 and J is TRBJ2-1, with 15 bases that match TRBD2. After removal of 5 bases from V and 4 bases from J, the junction contained 6 bases not matched to a gene. Germline V CDR1 and CDR2: MNHNY, SVGAGI (reference sequence). There are 17 residues in the CDR3. The CDR3 sequence: CASSPGLAGGAYNEQFF. For the CDR3, the DNA is TGTGCCAGCAGTCCGGGACTAGCGGGAGGAGCGTACAATGAGCAGTTCTTC.

The V and J genes are TRBV9 and TRBJ2-1; D may be TRBD2 (5 bases). The V and J ends lost 0 bases and 10 bases respectively, with 14 bases between them. The CDR3 covers 14 residues. Germline V CDR1 and CDR2: SGDLS, YYNGEE. In nucleotides, the CDR3 is TGTGCCAGCAGCGTAGCCCTCTCTGCGGGCGAGCAGTTCTTC. Its protein is CASSVALSAGEQFF.

This rearrangement joins TRBV6-5 to TRBJ1-4; maybe TRBD1 (5 bases). The germline V gene encodes CDR1 MNHEY and CDR2 SVGAGI. The CDR3 runs to 15 residues. V was trimmed by 5 bases and J by 6 bases, leaving 16 bases between them. The CDR3 bases are TGTGCCAGCAGTCAACCAGGGACTCAGGATGAAAAACTGTTTTTT. The encoded protein is CASSQPGTQDEKLFF.

This clone has just one count. This chain links TRBV27 with TRBJ1-3; 12 bases are shared with TRBD1. Germline trimming cut 2 bases from V and 7 bases from J; bases unmatched to any gene: 9. The CDR3 consists of 17 residues. The germline gives CDR1 MNHEY, CDR2 SMNVEV (reference sequence). CDR3 in amino acids: CASSLRGQGAEGNTIYF. The CDR3 DNA is TGTGCCAGCAGTTTAAGGGGACAGGGGGCTGAAGGCAACACCATATATTTT.

The chain combines TRBV18 with TRBJ2-3; no definite D call. The CDR3 loop spans 16 amino acids. Germline-derived CDR1 and CDR2 are KGHSH and LQKENI. The V gene lost 0 bases and the J gene lost 3 bases, with 13 bases spanning the gap. In DNA form, the CDR3 reads TGTGCCAGCTCACCACCGGTCCAGGTTGGGACAGATACGCAGTATTTT. It specifies CASSPPVQVGTDTQYF.

This clone was counted a single time. This chain links TRBV9 with TRBJ2-7; D ambiguous. Per the germline V gene, CDR1 is SGDLS and CDR2 is YYNGEE. With 0 bases removed from V and 2 bases from J, the gap between germline ends came to 9 bases. The CDR3 is 14 amino acids. CDR3 protein: CASSVDLAAYEQYF. In nucleotides, the CDR3 is TGTGCCAGCAGCGTAGATTTGGCCGCCTACGAGCAGTACTTC.

The chain employs TRBV5-6 and TRBJ2-7; 12 bases are a match to TRBD2. Germline V gene lookup returns CDR1 SGHDT and CDR2 YYEEEE. After removal of 2 bases from V and 4 bases from J, the junction contained 7 bases not matched to a gene. This CDR3 region has 16 residues. CDR3 in DNA: TGTGCCAGCAGCTTTGTTTGGACTAGCGGGAAGTACGAGCAGTACTTC. It yields the protein CASSFVWTSGKYEQYF.

The chain recombines TRBV5-1 with TRBJ1-4; D uncertain. Trimming shortened V by 2 bases and J by 0 bases, and 11 bases separated the two germline ends. Germline V lookup: CDR1 SGHRS, CDR2 YFSETQ. There are 16 residues in the CDR3. For the CDR3, the DNA is TGCGCCAGCAGCTTAACCTCAGATGCAACTAATGAAAAACTGTTTTTT. Its translation: CASSLTSDATNEKLFF.

The V and J genes are TRBV30 and TRBJ1-1; D gene unclear. Per germline, CDR1 GTSNPN and CDR2 SVGIG (reference sequence). This CDR3 spans 13 amino acids. Trimming cost V 4 bases and J 1 base, with 10 bases left between them. The CDR3 DNA reads as TGTGCCTGGACGATACAGACGAACACTGAAGCTTTCTTT. It translates to CAWTIQTNTEAFF.

This sequence joins TRBV19 and TRBJ2-1; 11 bases align to TRBD2. The CDR3 is 12 residues long. Germline-derived CDR1 and CDR2 are LNHDA and SQIVND (reference sequence). CDR3 loop: CATSGTYNEQFF. The DNA for the CDR3 is TGTGCGACTAGCGGGACCTACAATGAGCAGTTCTTC.

V usage is TRBV10-2 and J usage is TRBJ1-1; unclear D gene. The CDR3 is 16 residues long. The germline V and J ends were trimmed by 0 bases and 1 base, with 12 bases remaining between them. Germline lookup yields CDR1 WSHSY and CDR2 SAAADI. The DNA for the CDR3 is TGCGCCAGCAGTGAGTCTCTCTTTCGGAGGAACACTGAAGCTTTCTTT. This sequence encodes CASSESLFRRNTEAFF.

This clone was picked up one time. V usage is TRBV15 and J usage is TRBJ2-1; D might be TRBD2 (5 bases). The CDR3 is 13 residues long. V lost 6 bases and J 7 bases, leaving 13 bases between the germline ends. The V gene's germline CDR1 is LNHNV and CDR2 YYDKDF (reference sequence). The CDR3 DNA reads as TGTGCCACCAGTGATTCAAGGAGGAATGAGCAGTTCTTC. Amino acids: CATSDSRRNEQFF.

The V call is TRBV10-2, the J call TRBJ1-4; D may be TRBD1 (6 bases). Germline V gene data show CDR1 as WSHSY and CDR2 as SAAADI. The length of the CDR3 is 15 residues. Trimming cost V 0 bases and J 8 bases, with 13 bases left between them. In DNA, the CDR3 is TGCGCCAGCAGTGAGTCGAGGCAGGGGAACGAAAAACTGTTTTTT. This codes for CASSESRQGNEKLFF.

The CDR3 here is CASSLYYEQYF. CDR3 bases: TGCGCCAGCAGCTTATACTACGAGCAGTACTTC. V and J are TRBV5-1 and TRBJ2-7; D remains unclear. V was cut by 2 bases and J by 3 bases, with 3 bases left in between. Germline V gene lookup returns CDR1 SGHRS and CDR2 YFSETQ. The CDR3 runs 11 residues. The full variable domain, its missing parts supplied by reference TRBV5-1 and TRBJ2-7, is KAGVTQTPRYLIKTRGQQVTLSCSPISGHRSVSWYQQTPGQGLQFLFEYFSETQRNKGNFPGRFSGRQFSNSRSEMNVSTLELGDSALYLCASSLYYEQYFGPGTRLTVT.

The chain carries TRBV19 and TRBJ1-6; D gene unclear. The ends were cut back, 3 bases at V and 7 bases at J, with 10 bases in the middle. CDR1 LNHDA and CDR2 SQIVND come from the germline V gene (reference sequence). This CDR3 is 14 amino acids long. As DNA, the CDR3 is TGTGCCAGTAGTATGGTACAGAAGAATTCACCCCTCCACTTT. Amino acid sequence: CASSMVQKNSPLHF. The full variable domain, completed using reference TRBV19 and TRBJ1-6, is DGGITQSPKYLFRKEGQNVTLSCEQNLNHDAMYWYRQDPGQGLRLIYYSQIVNDFQKGDIAEGYSVSREKKESFPLTVTSAQKNPTAFYLCASSMVQKNSPLHFGNGTRLTVT.

There are many counts of this clone. V gene TRBV4-3 combines with J gene TRBJ2-1; D remains unclear. The CDR3 has 13 amino acids. Trimming stripped 0 bases from V and 6 bases from J, with 6 bases between. Germline assignment: CDR1 LGHNA and CDR2 YSLEER. This CDR3 reads CASSQDYFNEQFF. DNA for the CDR3: TGCGCCAGCAGCCAAGACTACTTCAATGAGCAGTTCTTC.

This chain joins TRBV2 and TRBJ2-3, with 7 bases matching TRBD2. Germline assignment: CDR1 SNHLY and CDR2 FYNNEI. This CDR3 is built from 16 residues. Trimming removed 4 bases from V and 2 bases from J; junction bases left unmatched: 9. The CDR3 coding sequence is TGTGCCAGCAGTGCCTACACTAGCGCTCCCACAGATACGCAGTATTTT. Its protein is CASSAYTSAPTDTQYF.

Notes on this clone: The same CDR3 also results from other DNA sequences found in this sample. V usage is TRBV5-1 and J usage is TRBJ1-1; 7 bases align to TRBD1. CDR1 and CDR2 from the germline V gene are SGHRS and YFSETQ. Trimming took 1 base from V and 5 from J; bases not matched to a gene: 5. The CDR3 totals 14 residues. This CDR3 reads CASSLRQGGTEAFF. CDR3 nucleotide sequence: TGCGCCAGCAGCTTGAGACAGGGAGGTACTGAAGCTTTCTTT.

This chain uses TRBV28 with TRBJ2-2; TRBD2 matches 7 bases. This CDR3 is built from 20 residues. Germline CDR1 is MDHEN and CDR2 is SYDVKM. V trimming: 2 bases; J trimming: 2 bases; junction bases outside the gene matches: 17. CDR3 region: CASSLAGWREFTANTGELFF. The CDR3, as DNA: TGTGCCAGCAGTTTAGCAGGCTGGCGGGAGTTCACAGCAAACACCGGGGAGCTGTTTTTT.